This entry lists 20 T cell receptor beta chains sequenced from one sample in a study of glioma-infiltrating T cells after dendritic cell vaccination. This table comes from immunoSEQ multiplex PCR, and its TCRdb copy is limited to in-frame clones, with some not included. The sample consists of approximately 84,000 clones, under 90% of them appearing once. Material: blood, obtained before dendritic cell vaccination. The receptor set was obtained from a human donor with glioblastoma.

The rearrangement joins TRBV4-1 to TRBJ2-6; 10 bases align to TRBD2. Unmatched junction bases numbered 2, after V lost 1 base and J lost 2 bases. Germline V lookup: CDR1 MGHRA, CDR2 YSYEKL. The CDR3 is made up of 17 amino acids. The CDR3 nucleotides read TGCGCCAGCAGCCAAGTTGGACTAGCGGCTGGGGCCAACGTCCTGACTTTC. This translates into CASSQVGLAAGANVLTF.

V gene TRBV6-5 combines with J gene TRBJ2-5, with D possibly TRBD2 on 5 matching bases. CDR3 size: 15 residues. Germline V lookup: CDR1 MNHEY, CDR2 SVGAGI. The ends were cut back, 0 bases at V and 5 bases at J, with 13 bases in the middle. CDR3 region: CASSYSTQRRETQYF. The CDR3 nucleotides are TGTGCCAGCAGTTACTCGACGCAGAGGAGGGAGACCCAGTACTTC.

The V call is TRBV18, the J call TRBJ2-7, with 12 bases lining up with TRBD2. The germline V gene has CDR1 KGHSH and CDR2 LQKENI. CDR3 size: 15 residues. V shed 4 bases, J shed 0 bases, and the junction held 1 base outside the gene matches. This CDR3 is CASSRTSGDSYEQYF. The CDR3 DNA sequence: TGTGCCAGCTCACGGACTAGCGGGGACTCCTACGAGCAGTACTTC.

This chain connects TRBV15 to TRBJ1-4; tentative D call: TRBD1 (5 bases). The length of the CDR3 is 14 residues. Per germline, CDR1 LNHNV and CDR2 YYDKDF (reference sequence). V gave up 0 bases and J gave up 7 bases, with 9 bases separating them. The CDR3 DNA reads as TGTGCCACCAGCAGAGATACCAGGGTTGAAAAACTGTTTTTT. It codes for CATSRDTRVEKLFF.

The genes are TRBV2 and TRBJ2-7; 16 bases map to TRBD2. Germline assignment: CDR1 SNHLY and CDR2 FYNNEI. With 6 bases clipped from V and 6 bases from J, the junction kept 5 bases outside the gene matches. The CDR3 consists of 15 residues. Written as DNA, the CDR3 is TGTGCCAGCAGGATGGGACTAGCGGGAGGGCGCGAGCAGTACTTC. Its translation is CASRMGLAGGREQYF.

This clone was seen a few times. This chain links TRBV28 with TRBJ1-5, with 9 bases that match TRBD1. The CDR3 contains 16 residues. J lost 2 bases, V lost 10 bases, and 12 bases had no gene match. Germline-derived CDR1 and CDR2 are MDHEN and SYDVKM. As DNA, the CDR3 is TGTGCCACCTTCCCCTGGGGACAGGGAGGCAATCAGCCCCAGCATTTT. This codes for CATFPWGQGGNQPQHF.

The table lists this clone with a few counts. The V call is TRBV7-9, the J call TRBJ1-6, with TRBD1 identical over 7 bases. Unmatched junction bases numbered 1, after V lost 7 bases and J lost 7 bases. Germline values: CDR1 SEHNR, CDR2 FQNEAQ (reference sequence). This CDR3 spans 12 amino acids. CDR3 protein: CASTRGNSPLHF. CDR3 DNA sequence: TGTGCCAGCACCAGGGGGAATTCACCCCTCCACTTT.

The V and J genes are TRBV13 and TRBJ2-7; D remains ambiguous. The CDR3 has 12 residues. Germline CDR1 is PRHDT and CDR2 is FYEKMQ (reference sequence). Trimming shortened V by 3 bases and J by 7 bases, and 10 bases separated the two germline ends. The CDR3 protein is CASSLGSWEQYF. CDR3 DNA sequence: TGTGCCAGCAGCTTGGGCAGTTGGGAGCAGTACTTC.

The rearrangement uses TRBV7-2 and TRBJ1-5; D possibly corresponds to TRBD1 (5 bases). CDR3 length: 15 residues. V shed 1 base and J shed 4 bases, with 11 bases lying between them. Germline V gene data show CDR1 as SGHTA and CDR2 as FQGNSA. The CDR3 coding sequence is TGTGCCAGCAGCTTAGGGGCGACAGCTAATCAGCCCCAGCATTTT. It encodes CASSLGATANQPQHF.

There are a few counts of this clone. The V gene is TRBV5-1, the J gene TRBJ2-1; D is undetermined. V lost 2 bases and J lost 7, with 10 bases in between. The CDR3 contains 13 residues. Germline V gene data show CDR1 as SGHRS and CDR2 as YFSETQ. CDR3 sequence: CASSLTNANEQFF. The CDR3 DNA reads TGCGCCAGCAGCTTAACCAACGCGAATGAGCAGTTCTTC. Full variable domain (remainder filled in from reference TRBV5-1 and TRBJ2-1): KAGVTQTPRYLIKTRGQQVTLSCSPISGHRSVSWYQQTPGQGLQFLFEYFSETQRNKGNFPGRFSGRQFSNSRSEMNVSTLELGDSALYLCASSLTNANEQFFGPGTRLTVL.

The CDR3 nucleotides are TGTGCCAGCAGTTACCCAGCGGGACCAAATCCAAACATTCAGTACTTC. This codes for CASSYPAGPNPNIQYF. The genes are TRBV28 and TRBJ2-4; 7 bases agree with TRBD2. Germline-derived CDR1 and CDR2 are MDHEN and SYDVKM. The CDR3 is 16 amino acids. V lost 4 bases and J lost 6; bases outside the gene matches: 12.

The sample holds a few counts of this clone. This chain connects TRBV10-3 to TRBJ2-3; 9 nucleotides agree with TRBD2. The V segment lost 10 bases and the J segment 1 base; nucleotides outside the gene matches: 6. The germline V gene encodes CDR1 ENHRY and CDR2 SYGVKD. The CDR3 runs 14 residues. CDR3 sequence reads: CATETSGGTDTQYF. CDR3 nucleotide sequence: TGTGCCACCGAGACTAGCGGAGGCACAGATACGCAGTATTTT.

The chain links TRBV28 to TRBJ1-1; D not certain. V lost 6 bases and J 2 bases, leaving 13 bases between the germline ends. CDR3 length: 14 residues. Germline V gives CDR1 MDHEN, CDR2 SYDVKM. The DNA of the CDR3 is TGTGCCAGCAGGTCGTTCCGGGTAAACACTGAAGCTTTCTTT. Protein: CASRSFRVNTEAFF.

The chain's CDR3 is CASSAKDRVYQETQYF. The CDR3, as DNA: TGTGCCAGCAGCGCAAAGGACAGGGTCTACCAAGAGACCCAGTACTTC. The V and J genes are TRBV9 and TRBJ2-5; 8 bases line up with TRBD1. The CDR3 is 16 amino acids. Germline trimming cut 3 bases from V and 0 bases from J; bases unmatched to any gene: 7. Germline CDR1 reads SGDLS; CDR2 reads YYNGEE. Looking up the rest from reference TRBV9 and TRBJ2-5 gives the full variable domain: DSGVTQTPKHLITATGQRVTLRCSPRSGDLSVYWYQQSLDQGLQFLIQYYNGEERAKGNILERFSAQQFPDLHSELNLSSLELGDSALYFCASSAKDRVYQETQYFGPGTRLLVL.

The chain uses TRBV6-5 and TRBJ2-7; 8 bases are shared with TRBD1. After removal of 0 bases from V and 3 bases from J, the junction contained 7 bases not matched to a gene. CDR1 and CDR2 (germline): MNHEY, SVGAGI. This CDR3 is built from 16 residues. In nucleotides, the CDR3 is TGTGCCAGCAGTTACTCGGGGGGTACAGGGGGCTACGAGCAGTACTTC. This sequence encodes CASSYSGGTGGYEQYF.

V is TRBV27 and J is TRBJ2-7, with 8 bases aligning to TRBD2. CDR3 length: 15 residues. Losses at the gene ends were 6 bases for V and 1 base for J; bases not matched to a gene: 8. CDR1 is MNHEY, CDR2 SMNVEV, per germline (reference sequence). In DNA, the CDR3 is TGTGCCAGCAGACCTGTAGCGGGAAGGTCCTACGAGCAGTACTTC. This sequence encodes CASRPVAGRSYEQYF.

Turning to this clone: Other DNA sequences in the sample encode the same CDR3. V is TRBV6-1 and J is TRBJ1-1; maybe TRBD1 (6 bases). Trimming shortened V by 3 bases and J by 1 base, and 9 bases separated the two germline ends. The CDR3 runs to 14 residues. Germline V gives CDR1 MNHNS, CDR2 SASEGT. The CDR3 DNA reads TGTGCCAGCAGTGAGGGAGGGGGGAACACTGAAGCTTTCTTT. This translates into CASSEGGGNTEAFF.

CDR3: CASSPPTGGGSGANVLTF. The CDR3 coding sequence is TGCGCCAGCAGCCCTCCGACAGGCGGGGGCTCTGGGGCCAACGTCCTGACTTTC. This rearrangement joins TRBV23-1 to TRBJ2-6, with TRBD2 as a possible D gene (7 bases). TRBV23-1 is classed as an ORF, of uncertain function. The CDR3 length is 18 residues. V was shortened by 6 bases and J by 0 bases, with 18 bases between the two germline ends.

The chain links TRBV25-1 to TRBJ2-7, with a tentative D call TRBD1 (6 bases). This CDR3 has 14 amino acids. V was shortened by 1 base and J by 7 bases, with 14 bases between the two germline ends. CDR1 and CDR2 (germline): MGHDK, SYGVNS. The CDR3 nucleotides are TGTGCCAGCAGTGAATTCGGAGTAGGGGGAGAGCAGTACTTC. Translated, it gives CASSEFGVGGEQYF.

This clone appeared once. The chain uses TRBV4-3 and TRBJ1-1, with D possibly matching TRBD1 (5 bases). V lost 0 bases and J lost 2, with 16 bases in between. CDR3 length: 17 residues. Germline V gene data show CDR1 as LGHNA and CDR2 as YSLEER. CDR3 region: CASSQDIGAGSNTEAFF. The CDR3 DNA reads TGCGCCAGCAGCCAAGATATAGGAGCAGGGTCAAACACTGAAGCTTTCTTT.